This passage covers 13 T cell receptor beta chains from one sample sequenced in a study of blood T cell repertoires in COVID-19. Profiling relied on immunoSEQ multiplex PCR, and the TCRdb table lists in-frame clones only, not all of them. In the table there are about 250,000 clones, around nine tenths of which are singletons. The sequencing input was PBMCs or T cells enriched from blood (not recorded which). The receptors here all came from a woman aged 40 to 50 who had been exposed to COVID-19.

The chain combines TRBV27 with TRBJ1-2, with no clear D. This CDR3 has 13 residues. The germline gives CDR1 MNHEY, CDR2 SMNVEV (reference sequence). Trimming left V 4 bases short and J 4 bases short, with 10 bases between. The CDR3, as DNA: TGTGCCAGCAGTTCCCCGTTATTCTATGGCTACACCTTC. It is translated as CASSSPLFYGYTF.

V and J are TRBV5-1 and TRBJ2-1; the match to TRBD2 covers 10 bases. The CDR3 extends over 14 amino acids. CDR1 and CDR2 (germline): SGHRS, YFSETQ. V lost 4 bases and J lost 4; bases outside the gene matches: 2. The CDR3 nucleotides read TGCGCCAGCAGCAAGCGGGGGGGATACAATGAGCAGTTCTTC. Translated, it gives CASSKRGGYNEQFF. Using reference TRBV5-1 and TRBJ2-1 for the parts outside the CDR3, the full variable domain is KAGVTQTPRYLIKTRGQQVTLSCSPISGHRSVSWYQQTPGQGLQFLFEYFSETQRNKGNFPGRFSGRQFSNSRSEMNVSTLELGDSALYLCASSKRGGYNEQFFGPGTRLTVL.

The chain recombines TRBV4-1 with TRBJ1-2, with a possible D match to TRBD1 (6 bases). V was shortened by 3 bases and J by 8 bases, with 22 bases between the two germline ends. The CDR3 is 16 amino acids. CDR1 and CDR2 from the germline V gene are MGHRA and YSYEKL. CDR3 in DNA: TGCGCCAGCAGCCAGGTGCAGCAGGGGCCGGGAGGGGGCTACACCTTC. This codes for CASSQVQQGPGGGYTF.

The V gene is TRBV5-4, the J gene TRBJ2-2; a weak D match, TRBD1 (5 bases). CDR3 size: 14 residues. CDR1 SGHNT and CDR2 YYREEE come from the germline V gene (reference sequence). Trimming cost V 0 bases and J 4 bases, with 7 bases left between them. In nucleotides, the CDR3 is TGTGCCAGCAGCTTGGGGGGCGGCACCGGGGAGCTGTTTTTT. This translates into CASSLGGGTGELFF.

The chain recombines TRBV10-3 with TRBJ1-6; possibly TRBD1 for D (6 bases). Trimming took off 6 bases at V and 6 bases at J, with 18 bases between the two ends. Germline V gene data show CDR1 as ENHRY and CDR2 as SYGVKD. This CDR3 has 16 amino acids. The CDR3 sequence: CAISDTGLSINSPLHF. CDR3 DNA: TGTGCCATCAGCGACACAGGGTTAAGCATTAATTCACCCCTCCACTTT.

This clone came up once. This rearrangement joins TRBV6-2 or TRBV6-3 to TRBJ1-5, with 8 bases matching TRBD1. From germline, CDR1 is MNHEY and CDR2 SVGEGT. This CDR3 comprises 12 residues. The V gene end was trimmed by 5 bases and the J gene end by 6 bases; junction bases not matched to a gene: 0. The CDR3 is CASSTGGQPQHF. The CDR3, as DNA: TGTGCCAGCAGTACAGGGGGTCAGCCCCAGCATTTT.

This clone showed up just a few times. V usage is TRBV11-3 and J usage is TRBJ1-2; 9 nucleotides agree with TRBD1. The V gene's germline CDR1 is SGHNT and CDR2 YENEEA. CDR3 length equals 20 residues. V was clipped by 1 base and J by 8 bases; unmatched bases: 23. The CDR3, as DNA: TGTGCCAGCAGCTTAGCCCAGGGTCTGGTTCCGGGACAGGGACCTTACGGCTACACCTTC. Amino acid sequence: CASSLAQGLVPGQGPYGYTF.

This clone was seen a few times. The V and J genes are TRBV6-4 and TRBJ2-3; 8 nucleotides align to TRBD2. Per the germline V gene, CDR1 is MRHNA and CDR2 is SNTAGT. This CDR3 spans 17 amino acids. V gave up 6 bases and J gave up 5 bases; unmatched junction bases: 16. The CDR3 loop is CASSSRAGATTVDTQYF. The CDR3 bases are TGTGCCAGCAGCTCTAGAGCGGGAGCTACCACAGTAGATACGCAGTATTTT.

The chain joins TRBV27 to TRBJ2-7, with a weak D call TRBD2 (5 bases). Germline loops: CDR1 MNHEY, CDR2 SMNVEV (reference sequence). Trimming took off 3 bases at V and 2 bases at J, with 11 bases between the two ends. This CDR3 contains 14 residues. CDR3 protein: CASSFGRAAYEQYF. For the CDR3, the DNA is TGTGCCAGCAGTTTCGGGCGGGCCGCCTACGAGCAGTACTTC.

This chain connects TRBV7-9 to TRBJ2-7, with a tentative D call TRBD1 (6 bases). Trimming left V 8 bases short and J 3 bases short, with 14 bases between. CDR1 and CDR2 from the germline V gene are SEHNR and FQNEAQ (reference sequence). The CDR3 runs to 13 residues. CDR3 residues: CASQPGDRYEQYF. CDR3 DNA sequence: TGTGCCAGCCAACCAGGGGACCGCTACGAGCAGTACTTC.

The chain uses TRBV19 and TRBJ1-5; D call uncertain. V dropped 5 bases and J dropped 2 bases, with 19 bases sitting between them. Germline lookup yields CDR1 LNHDA and CDR2 SQIVND (reference sequence). The CDR3 loop spans 17 amino acids. The CDR3, as DNA: TGTGCCAGTAGTTTCCGGGGTAACCCGTATGGCAATCAGCCCCAGCATTTT. As protein: CASSFRGNPYGNQPQHF.

The V call is TRBV25-1, the J call TRBJ1-5, with 7 bases aligning to TRBD1. The V segment lost 8 bases and the J segment 2 bases; nucleotides outside the gene matches: 3. The germline V gene has CDR1 MGHDK and CDR2 SYGVNS. The length of the CDR3 is 13 residues. The CDR3 spells CASAGQGNQPQHF. CDR3 DNA: TGTGCCAGCGCTGGACAGGGCAATCAGCCCCAGCATTTT.

CDR3 region: CASSPQDRDGYTF. As DNA, the CDR3 is TGTGCCAGCAGTCCCCAGGACAGAGATGGCTACACCTTC. The chain is built from TRBV27 and TRBJ1-2, with D possibly TRBD1 on 6 matching bases. Germline CDR1 and CDR2: MNHEY and SMNVEV (reference sequence). Trimming pared 5 bases from V and 6 bases from J, leaving 13 bases between. CDR3 length equals 13 residues.